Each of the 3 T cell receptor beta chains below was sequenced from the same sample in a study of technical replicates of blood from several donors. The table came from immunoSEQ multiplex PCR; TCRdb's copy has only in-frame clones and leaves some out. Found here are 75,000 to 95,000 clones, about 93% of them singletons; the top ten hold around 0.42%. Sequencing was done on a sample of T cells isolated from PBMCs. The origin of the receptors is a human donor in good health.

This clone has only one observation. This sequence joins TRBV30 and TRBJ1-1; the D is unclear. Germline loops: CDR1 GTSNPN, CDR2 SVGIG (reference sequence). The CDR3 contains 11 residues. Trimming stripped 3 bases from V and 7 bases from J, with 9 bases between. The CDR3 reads CAWSQADEAFF. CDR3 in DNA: TGTGCCTGGAGCCAGGCAGATGAAGCTTTCTTT.

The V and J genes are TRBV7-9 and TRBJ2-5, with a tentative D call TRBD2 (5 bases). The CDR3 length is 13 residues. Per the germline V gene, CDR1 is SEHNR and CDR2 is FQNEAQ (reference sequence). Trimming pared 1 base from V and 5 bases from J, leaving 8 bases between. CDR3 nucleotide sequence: TGTGCCAGCAGCTTAGTGTGGGAGGAGACCCAGTACTTC. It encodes CASSLVWEETQYF.

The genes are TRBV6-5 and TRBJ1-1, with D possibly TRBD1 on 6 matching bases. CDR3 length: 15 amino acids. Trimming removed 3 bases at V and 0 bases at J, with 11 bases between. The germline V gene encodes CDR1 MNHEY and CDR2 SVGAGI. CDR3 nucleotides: TGTGCCAGCAGTTATGGGGGCGGTGTGAACACTGAAGCTTTCTTT. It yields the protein CASSYGGGVNTEAFF.